This TCR beta chain was sequenced in a study of blood T cell repertoires in COVID-19 (dated by TCRdb to between 2020 and 2021). Looking at the study overall: Samples covering the acute and convalescent phases of COVID-19 were provided by collaborators in the United States, Italy and Spain. The prospective study material was composed of cDNA or gDNA derived from T cells, B-cell-depleted T cells, or PBMCs. Subjects who had been exposed to COVID-19, were actively infected with it, or had recovered from it provided the deeply sampled blood TCRbeta repertoires that made up the dataset. The repertoires were released in a freely available public database intended as a resource for research on the immune response to SARS-CoV-2. The samples were drawn from the first 160 participants of the ongoing ImmuneRACE study and from about 1,200 subjects provided by 6 global collaborators. A de-identified subject ID, COVID-19 status, age in years and sex were almost always included in the sample metadata. Where HLA class I and class II types were available, the types were taken from metadata supplied by the sample provider, not from assay-based typing.

V is shortened by 5 bases, J by 4 bases, and the region joining them spans 12 bases. The CDR3 has 14 amino acids, counting the end cysteine and phenylalanine. This entry keeps only the CDR3 DNA: 42 bases, framed from base 1. The germline V gene yields SGHVS for CDR1 and FQNEAQ for CDR2. As concerns this clone: Its antigen specificity is not known. There are no base qualities to consult, and no much larger clone falls within one base.

General study outcomes and caveats: The quantity of clinical and demographic metadata differed by source and by participant and was supplied without curation.

The immunoSEQ Assay, a bias-controlled multiplex PCR, was used to amplify TCRbeta CDR3 regions from genomic DNA. In the authors' own workflow: Nucleated cell counts per sample were estimated from amplification of reference gene primers within the assay. To quantify the absolute abundance of each unique TCRbeta CDR3 rearrangement, sequence reads were collapsed and filtered. Productive Simpson clonality was computed per sample as the square root of Simpson's diversity index over productive rearrangements. TCRdb's version of the immuneACCESS table is confined to in-frame rearrangements and falls short of the full clone set. An unresolved V gene accounts for under half of the shortfall where checked; the remainder is of unknown origin. V and J calls and clone size are given by that table; D and trimming were obtained from the DNA. The sample table records over 45,000 clones; about four fifths of these occur just once. Of the sample, more than 4.5% is held by the ten largest clones.

Collaborating institutions collected whole blood in K2EDTA tubes following their own protocols. For TCRbeta analysis, collaborator samples were shipped as frozen whole blood, as isolated PBMCs, or as DNA extracted from either sample type. Sequenced material: peripheral blood. The clonotype was recovered from a human donor in a cohort sampled during active or convalescent COVID-19. This receptor chain uses TRBV7-8 and TRBJ2-1; possibly the D gene is TRBD1, per 6 matching bases. The sequence in DNA is TGTGCCAGCAGCCCTGACAGGAGTTACAATGAGCAGTTCTTC. Protein translation: CASSPDRSYNEQFF.